The present TCR beta chain was sequenced within a study of T cell responses to AZD1222 COVID-19 vaccine. Overall study findings and caveats: Variant regions that are unmutated are reportedly the target of nearly half of spike-specific TCRs. No repertoire was sampled before or during the peak T cell response, only after it.

Trimming cost V 3 bases and J 4 bases, with 15 bases left between them. The CDR3 consists of 15 residues. Germline CDR1 is SGHTA and CDR2 is FQGTGA. Regarding this clone: Antigen specificity is unknown.

Assay: immunoSEQ multiplex PCR; the TCRdb copy retains only in-frame clones and omits some. The sample lists over 85,000 clones, about 92% occurring once. The chain combines TRBV7-3 with TRBJ1-1, with D possibly matching TRBD1 (6 bases). Sequences were derived from peripheral blood, sampled on day 0 of AZD1222 vaccination. The receptor was isolated from an adult in good health. CDR3 sequence reads: CASSFPPTGATEAFF. The CDR3 DNA follows: TGTGCCAGCAGCTTCCCCCCCACGGGGGCCACTGAAGCTTTCTTT.